A single sample is the source of the 21 T cell receptor beta chains below, sequenced in a study of blood T cell repertoires in COVID-19. Only in-frame clones appear in the TCRdb table, and some are missing; sequencing was by immunoSEQ multiplex PCR. The table lists 150,000 to 200,000 clones, about 87% of them singletons. The sequenced material came from peripheral blood. The origin of the receptors is an elderly woman with COVID-19, enrolled during active disease.

In its sample, this clone was seen once. The gene calls are TRBV2 and TRBJ1-4; a weak D match, TRBD1 (6 bases). Germline V gives CDR1 SNHLY, CDR2 FYNNEI. V was pared by 8 bases and J by 1 base, with 14 bases between. CDR3 length: 15 residues. In DNA form, the CDR3 reads TGTGCCAGCGGGGTCTCAGGGGAAACTAATGAAAAACTGTTTTTT. Translating it yields CASGVSGETNEKLFF. Together with reference TRBV2 and TRBJ1-4, the CDR3 gives the full variable domain: EPEVTQTPSHQVTQMGQEVILRCVPISNHLYFYWYRQILGQKVEFLVSFYNNEISEKSEIFDDQFSVERPDGSNFTLKIRSTKLEDSAMYFCASGVSGETNEKLFFGSGTQLSVL.

This sequence joins TRBV28 and TRBJ1-4, with 9 positions matching TRBD1. This CDR3 region has 16 residues. Germline loops: CDR1 MDHEN, CDR2 SYDVKM. V was clipped by 7 bases and J by 3 bases; unmatched bases: 9. This CDR3 reads CASITGGVAANEKLFF. Written as DNA, the CDR3 is TGTGCCAGCATAACAGGGGGCGTGGCGGCTAATGAAAAACTGTTTTTT.

The rearrangement uses TRBV9 and TRBJ2-7, with D maybe TRBD1 (6 bases). V lost 4 bases, J lost 5 bases, and 13 bases lay in between. Germline CDR1 SGDLS, CDR2 YYNGEE. The CDR3 loop spans 13 amino acids. The CDR3 DNA is TGTGCCAGCAGCCCACAGGGTAACGACGAGCAGTACTTC. This gives the protein CASSPQGNDEQYF.

This chain connects TRBV7-2 to TRBJ2-5; 11 positions agree with TRBD2. Germline CDR1 and CDR2: SGHTA and FQGNSA. This CDR3 has 15 residues. Trimming cost V 5 bases and J 2 bases; bases outside gene matches: 4. The CDR3 protein is CASSRTSGFQETQYF. CDR3 coding DNA: TGTGCCAGCAGCCGGACTAGCGGGTTTCAAGAGACCCAGTACTTC.

J is TRBJ1-2 and V is TRBV9; D is unclear. The length of the CDR3 is 15 residues. The ends were cut back, 1 base at V and 7 bases at J, with 17 bases in the middle. Germline loops: CDR1 SGDLS, CDR2 YYNGEE. The CDR3 DNA sequence: TGTGCCAGCAGCGTATCGGGAGAAATATCGCCTGGCTACACCTTC. This translates into CASSVSGEISPGYTF. Drawing the rest from reference TRBV9 and TRBJ1-2, the complete variable domain is DSGVTQTPKHLITATGQRVTLRCSPRSGDLSVYWYQQSLDQGLQFLIQYYNGEERAKGNILERFSAQQFPDLHSELNLSSLELGDSALYFCASSVSGEISPGYTFGSGTRLTVV.

The chain carries TRBV20-1 and TRBJ2-7; D unclear. Per the germline V gene, CDR1 is DFQATT and CDR2 is SNEGSKA (reference sequence). V shed 7 bases and J shed 2 bases, with 9 bases lying between them. This CDR3 region has 11 residues. The CDR3 sequence is CSVPRTYEQYF. The CDR3 DNA sequence: TGCAGTGTCCCTCGTACCTACGAGCAGTACTTC.

The chain joins TRBV5-6 to TRBJ2-7; 7 nucleotides line up with TRBD1. The CDR3 has 15 residues. Trimming at V came to 0 bases and at J to 3 bases, leaving 6 bases not matched to a gene. Germline values: CDR1 SGHDT, CDR2 YYEEEE. The CDR3 reads CASSLGQGLVYEQYF. The CDR3 nucleotides read TGTGCCAGCAGCTTGGGACAGGGTCTGGTCTACGAGCAGTACTTC.

V is TRBV28 and J is TRBJ2-7; weak D call: TRBD1 (6 bases). With 10 bases removed from V and 1 base from J, the gap between germline ends came to 20 bases. The CDR3 covers 15 residues. Germline V gene lookup returns CDR1 MDHEN and CDR2 SYDVKM. CDR3 in amino acids: CATRTQGRLSYEQYF. The CDR3 coding sequence is TGTGCCACTAGGACCCAGGGGCGACTATCCTACGAGCAGTACTTC.

This clone was observed once. This chain uses TRBV19 with TRBJ1-4; D not resolved. This CDR3 region has 12 residues. Trimming stripped 3 bases from V and 6 bases from J, with 5 bases between. Germline CDR1 LNHDA, CDR2 SQIVND (reference sequence). The CDR3 reads CASSMAHEKLFF. CDR3 coding DNA: TGTGCCAGTAGTATGGCTCATGAAAAACTGTTTTTT.

The genes are TRBV5-5 and TRBJ2-2, with a possible D match to TRBD1 (6 bases). CDR1 is SGHKS and CDR2 is YYEKEE in the germline V gene (reference sequence). The V end was cut by 0 bases, the J end by 6 bases, with 12 bases between. The CDR3 runs 15 residues. CDR3 in DNA: TGTGCCAGCAGCTTGGAACAGGGTCGGTCCGGGGAGCTGTTTTTT. Translated, it gives CASSLEQGRSGELFF.

The CDR3 DNA reads TGCGCCAGCAGCCTAAACTACCTAGAGCAGTACTTC. It yields the protein CASSLNYLEQYF. This chain joins TRBV5-1 and TRBJ2-7, with D uncertain. V lost 4 bases, J lost 7 bases, and 12 bases lay in between. This CDR3 comprises 12 residues. Germline V gene sequence: CDR1 SGHRS, CDR2 YFSETQ.

The chain couples TRBV28 to TRBJ1-1; D might be TRBD1 (6 bases). This CDR3 comprises 14 residues. V was cut by 6 bases and J by 0 bases, with 11 bases left in between. Looked up from germline, CDR1 is MDHEN and CDR2 is SYDVKM. CDR3 sequence (DNA): TGTGCCAGCAGGCCCGGACAGATGAACACTGAAGCTTTCTTT. It specifies CASRPGQMNTEAFF. Using reference TRBV28 and TRBJ1-1 for the parts outside the CDR3, the full variable domain is DVKVTQSSRYLVKRTGEKVFLECVQDMDHENMFWYRQDPGLGLRLIYFSYDVKMKEKGDIPEGYSVSREKKERFSLILESASTNQTSMYLCASRPGQMNTEAFFGQGTRLTVV.

The chain employs TRBV11-3 and TRBJ2-7; TRBD1 aligns across 8 bases. The junction had 7 bases not matched to a gene; V was cut back by 5 bases and J by 7 bases. The length of the CDR3 is 13 residues. Germline V lookup: CDR1 SGHNT, CDR2 YENEEA. The CDR3 nucleotides are TGTGCCAGCAGCACCCAGGGGGCGAGAGAGCAGTACTTC. Its translation: CASSTQGAREQYF.

This clone was observed at least ten times. V is TRBV6-2 or TRBV6-3 and J is TRBJ1-5; 9 bases fit TRBD1. CDR1 and CDR2 (germline): MNHEY, SVGEGT. The V and J ends lost 6 bases and 6 bases, in that order; junction bases with no gene match: 12. The CDR3 covers 16 residues. The CDR3 spells CASRPTGTGKSQPQHF. The DNA for the CDR3 is TGTGCCAGCAGGCCTACCGGGACAGGGAAGAGTCAGCCCCAGCATTTT.

This clone was observed a few times. The CDR3, as DNA: TGTGCCAGCAGTGAAGCTTCCGTTTTCAATGAGCAGTTCTTC. This codes for CASSEASVFNEQFF. V usage is TRBV6-1 and J usage is TRBJ2-1; unclear D gene. From germline, CDR1 is MNHNS and CDR2 SASEGT. This CDR3 is 14 amino acids long. V was cut by 0 bases and J by 6 bases, with 9 bases left in between.

This chain uses TRBV3-1 (or the pseudogene TRBV3-2) with TRBJ2-6, with D possibly matching TRBD1 (6 bases). Trimming took off 5 bases at V and 1 base at J, with 12 bases between the two ends. This CDR3 region has 16 residues. Germline lookup yields CDR1 LGHDT and CDR2 YNNKEL (reference sequence). CDR3 sequence reads: CASSGLGGSGANVLTF. For the CDR3, the DNA is TGTGCCAGCAGCGGCTTAGGGGGTTCTGGGGCCAACGTCCTGACTTTC.

The V and J genes are TRBV9 and TRBJ2-7; tentatively, D is TRBD1 (6 bases). CDR1 is SGDLS, CDR2 YYNGEE, per germline. Deletions cut 1 base from V and 2 bases from J, with 10 bases between. The CDR3 runs to 14 residues. The CDR3 bases are TGTGCCAGCAGCGTACAGCAGGGGCCCTACGAGCAGTACTTC. Its protein product is CASSVQQGPYEQYF.

The chain employs TRBV28 and TRBJ2-1; 7 bases align to TRBD2. This CDR3 comprises 15 residues. The V gene end was trimmed by 2 bases and the J gene end by 5 bases; junction bases not matched to a gene: 6. Germline V gene data show CDR1 as MDHEN and CDR2 as SYDVKM. The CDR3 DNA follows: TGTGCCAGCAGTTTACGTGGGAGGGCCCACAATGAGCAGTTCTTC. Translated, it gives CASSLRGRAHNEQFF. Using reference TRBV28 and TRBJ2-1 for the parts outside the CDR3, the full variable domain is DVKVTQSSRYLVKRTGEKVFLECVQDMDHENMFWYRQDPGLGLRLIYFSYDVKMKEKGDIPEGYSVSREKKERFSLILESASTNQTSMYLCASSLRGRAHNEQFFGPGTRLTVL.

The rearrangement uses TRBV4-3 and TRBJ2-7; 8 positions match TRBD1. V shed 1 base, J shed 3 bases, and the junction held 2 bases outside the gene matches. Germline CDR1 LGHNA, CDR2 YSLEER. CDR3 length: 14 residues. The CDR3 protein is CASSQADRGYEQYF. CDR3 sequence (DNA): TGCGCCAGCAGCCAAGCCGACAGGGGCTACGAGCAGTACTTC.

CDR3 DNA sequence: TGTGCCAGCAGCGCACAGGGGGCGGATGGCTACACCTTC. It yields the protein CASSAQGADGYTF. The chain employs TRBV7-2 and TRBJ1-2; 9 bases agree with TRBD1. CDR3 length equals 13 residues. Germline V gene data show CDR1 as SGHTA and CDR2 as FQGNSA. V lost 5 bases and J lost 6; bases outside the gene matches: 4.

The V gene is TRBV6-4, the J gene TRBJ1-2, with D perhaps matching TRBD1 (5 bases). Trimming took off 6 bases at V and 0 bases at J, with 8 bases between the two ends. The CDR3 spans 13 residues. Per germline, CDR1 MRHNA and CDR2 SNTAGT. The CDR3 region is CASRGGTNYGYTF. In DNA, the CDR3 is TGTGCCAGCAGGGGGGGGACTAACTATGGCTACACCTTC.